This T cell receptor beta chain was found in a study of T cell responses to AZD1222 COVID-19 vaccine. Comment on this clone: Its antigen is unknown.

Study results and limitations: Close to half of all spike-specific TCRs reportedly target regions of the variants that are unmutated. Two AZD1222 doses significantly raised spike-specific TCR breadth and depth over controls. Clonal diversity may have been underestimated in mostly white British donors. Spike-wide coverage was observed for vaccine-associated CD4 TCRs, with dominant responses at 160-218 and 743-854.

Method: immunoSEQ multiplex PCR; TCRdb's copy keeps in-frame clones and lacks some. Of 150,000 to 180,000 clones listed, about 89% are singletons. Sequencing used peripheral blood, obtained 28 days after the second AZD1222 dose. The clonotype comes from an adult who received the AZD1222 COVID-19 vaccine.

The CDR3 DNA reads as TGTGCCAATTCGCCCCCTAGCGGGAGGCTTTTTCAAGAGACCCAGTACTTC. Translating it yields CANSPPSGRLFQETQYF. The chain carries TRBV19 and TRBJ2-5; 11 bases fit TRBD2. Germline assignment: CDR1 LNHDA and CDR2 SQIVND (reference sequence). This CDR3 is built from 17 residues. The trim removed 10 bases at V and 2 bases at J, leaving 15 bases unmatched.